This T cell receptor (beta chain) comes out of a study of T cell changes during pregnancy in multiple sclerosis (dated by TCRdb to the late 2010s). Background for the entire study: The study examined how the T cell repertoire changed over the course of pregnancy in women with multiple sclerosis.

Comments on this clone: The antigen it recognizes is unknown. No much larger clone is present one base from it, and per-base qualities are unavailable.

Trimmed from V: 5 bases; trimmed from J: 6 bases; junction bases lacking a gene match: 9. The CDR3 numbers 15 residues from cysteine through phenylalanine. Only the CDR3 DNA is retained, 45 bases long and in frame from the first base. CDR1 and CDR2 are read off the germline V gene (reference sequence) as GTSNPN and SVGIG. Libraries were constructed by the immunoSEQ multiplex PCR assay. In TCRdb, the immuneACCESS table is reduced to in-frame sequences with V and J assigned. These tables do not hold every clone; where another copy was compared, an unresolved V gene accounts for under half, and the others remain unexplained. Present in this sample are around 43,000 clones, almost 95% of which were seen just once. 0.78% of the sample is in the top ten clones.

This TCR was sampled from a female donor with multiple sclerosis, enrolled in a pregnancy study. The receptor chain draws on TRBV30 and TRBJ1-5; 11 central nucleotides agree with TRBD1. Material: CD4+ T cells from peripheral blood mononuclear cells, obtained before pregnancy. The CDR3 protein sequence reads: CAWSSGTGGSQPQHF. Here is the DNA: TGTGCCTGGTCGTCCGGGACAGGGGGTTCTCAGCCCCAGCATTTT.